The sequence of this TCR beta chain was determined in a study of blood T cell repertoires in COVID-19. Study in general: Sites in the United States, Italy and Spain provided acute and convalescent COVID-19 samples. Nucleic acid was either cDNA or gDNA, and it came from T cells, B-cell-depleted T cells, or PBMCs.

Study processing details: Estimation of nucleated cell counts relied on the amplification of reference gene primers. Sequenced by immunoSEQ multiplex PCR; TCRdb stores in-frame clones only, minus some. The D gene and trimming were derived from the DNA, and the V and J assignments and clone size from that table. The data contain around 150,000 clones, roughly four fifths of them singletons. This CDR3 comprises 16 residues. With 5 bases clipped from V and 0 bases from J, the junction kept 4 bases outside the gene matches. Germline lookup yields CDR1 SGHRS and CDR2 YFSETQ. Material for sequencing was peripheral blood. The source is a woman aged 80 or over with acute or convalescent COVID-19. The chain carries TRBV5-1 and TRBJ1-4, with 10 bases that match TRBD1. This chain's CDR3 is CASRPGQGATNEKLFF. The CDR3 DNA sequence: TGCGCCAGCAGACCTGGACAGGGGGCAACTAATGAAAAACTGTTTTTT.